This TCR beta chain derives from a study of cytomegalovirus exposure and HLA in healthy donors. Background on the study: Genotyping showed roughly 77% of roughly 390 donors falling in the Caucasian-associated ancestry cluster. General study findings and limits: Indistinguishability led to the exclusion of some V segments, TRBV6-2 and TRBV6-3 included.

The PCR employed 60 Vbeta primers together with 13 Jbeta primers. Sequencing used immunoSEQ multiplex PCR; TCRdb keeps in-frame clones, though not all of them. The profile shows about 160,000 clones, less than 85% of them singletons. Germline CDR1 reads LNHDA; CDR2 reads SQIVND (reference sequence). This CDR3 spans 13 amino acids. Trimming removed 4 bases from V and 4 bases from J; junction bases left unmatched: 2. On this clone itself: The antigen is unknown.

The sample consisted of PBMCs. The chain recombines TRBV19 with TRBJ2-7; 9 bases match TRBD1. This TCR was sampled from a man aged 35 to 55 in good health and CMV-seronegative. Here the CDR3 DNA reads TGTGCCAGTAGTACCGGGACAGGGTACGAGCAGTACTTC. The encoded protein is CASSTGTGYEQYF.